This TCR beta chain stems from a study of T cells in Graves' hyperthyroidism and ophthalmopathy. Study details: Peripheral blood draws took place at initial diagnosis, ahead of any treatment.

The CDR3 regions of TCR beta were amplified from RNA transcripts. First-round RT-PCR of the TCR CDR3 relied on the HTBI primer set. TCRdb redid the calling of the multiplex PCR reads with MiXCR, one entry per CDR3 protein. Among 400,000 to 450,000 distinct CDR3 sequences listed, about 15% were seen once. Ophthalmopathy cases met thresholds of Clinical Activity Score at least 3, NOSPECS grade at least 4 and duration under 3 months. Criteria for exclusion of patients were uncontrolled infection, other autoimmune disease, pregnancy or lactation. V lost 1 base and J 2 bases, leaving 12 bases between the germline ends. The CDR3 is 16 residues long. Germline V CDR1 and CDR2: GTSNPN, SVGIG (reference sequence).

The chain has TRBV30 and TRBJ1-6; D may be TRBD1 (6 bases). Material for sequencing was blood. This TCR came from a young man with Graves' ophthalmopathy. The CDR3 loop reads CAWSANRDPYNSPLHF. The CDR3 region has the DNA TGTGCCTGGAGTGCAAACAGGGACCCCTATAATTCACCCCTCCACTTT. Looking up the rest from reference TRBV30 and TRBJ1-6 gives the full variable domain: SQTIHQWPATLVQPVGSPLSLECTVEGTSNPNLYWYRQAAGRGLQLLFYSVGIGQISSEVPQNLSASRPQDRQFILSSKKLLLSDSGFYLCAWSANRDPYNSPLHFGNGTRLTVT.